A selection of T cell receptor beta chains follows, all from one sample in a study of T cell changes during pregnancy in multiple sclerosis. The assay was immunoSEQ multiplex PCR, and TCRdb's table has in-frame clones only and misses some. The sample contains tens of thousands of clones, 90% of which appear only once. Sequences were derived from peripheral blood, sampled in the first trimester of pregnancy. Every receptor here comes from a female donor in good health, enrolled as a control in a pregnancy study. CDR3s include the opening cysteine and the closing phenylalanine or tryptophan. A D gene is named only where the DNA matches it firmly. Clone size is stated in some rows and not others, as once, few, many or a class when expanded.

D,V,length,size,J,CDR3,DNA
-,TRBV14,14,-,TRBJ2-7,CASSQADRNYEQYF,TGTGCCAGCAGCCAAGCCGACAGGAACTACGAGCAGTACTTC
TRBD1,TRBV6-4,18,-,TRBJ1-5,CASSDGGDRAISNQPQHF,TGTGCCAGCAGTGACGGGGGGGACAGGGCCATTAGCAATCAGCCCCAGCATTTT
TRBD2,TRBV5-1,17,-,TRBJ2-1,CASSGRPGGSSYNEQFF,TGCGCCAGCAGCGGCCGACCGGGGGGAAGCTCCTACAATGAGCAGTTCTTC
-,TRBV6-6,15,-,TRBJ2-2,CASSWGLQNTGELFF,TGTGCCAGCAGTTGGGGACTCCAGAACACCGGGGAGCTGTTTTTT
TRBD1,TRBV6-5,14,-,TRBJ2-7,CASSYGTATYEQYF,TGTGCCAGCAGCTATGGGACAGCTACCTACGAGCAGTACTTC
TRBD2,TRBV4-3,16,-,TRBJ2-3,CASSQGSGSTTDTQYF,TGCGCCAGCAGCCAAGGTAGCGGGAGTACGACAGATACGCAGTATTTT
TRBD1,TRBV25-1,15,-,TRBJ1-1,CASSDLGQGNTEAFF,TGTGCCAGCAGTGACCTAGGACAGGGGAACACTGAAGCTTTCTTT
-,TRBV7-9,12,-,TRBJ2-3,CASSFTLDTQYF,TGTGCCAGCAGCTTCACTTTGGATACGCAGTATTTT
-,TRBV29-1,13,-,TRBJ1-1,CSALGGLRAEAFF,TGCAGCGCCCTGGGAGGGCTGAGAGCTGAAGCTTTCTTT
-,TRBV7-2,14,-,TRBJ1-1,CASSLDGQNTEAFF,TGTGCCAGCAGCTTAGATGGACAGAACACTGAAGCTTTCTTT
-,TRBV7-9,14,-,TRBJ2-7,CASSLPEGSYEQYF,TGTGCCAGCAGCTTGCCCGAGGGCTCCTACGAGCAGTACTTC
-,TRBV30,13,few,TRBJ1-1,CAWSLGRVAEAFF,TGTGCCTGGAGTTTGGGCAGGGTAGCTGAAGCTTTCTTT
TRBD1,TRBV5-6,16,once,TRBJ1-2,CASSLEVGTATYGYTF,TGTGCCAGCAGCTTGGAGGTCGGGACAGCAACCTATGGCTACACCTTC
-,TRBV6-5,13,-,TRBJ1-1,CASSYVGVGEAFF,TGTGCCAGCAGTTACGTAGGGGTCGGTGAAGCTTTCTTT
-,TRBV10-3,16,-,TRBJ1-6,CAISEGGRGYNSPLHF,TGTGCCATCAGTGAGGGGGGGAGGGGCTATAATTCACCCCTCCACTTT
-,TRBV6-5,13,-,TRBJ1-2,CASTPHLERSYTF,TGTGCCAGCACCCCCCATCTTGAGAGAAGCTACACCTTC
-,TRBV10-2,12,-,TRBJ2-5,CASSDQQETQYF,TGCGCCAGCAGTGATCAGCAAGAGACCCAGTACTTC
TRBD1,TRBV19,17,-,TRBJ1-2,CASSYGAPGTGRRGYTF,TGTGCCAGTAGCTATGGGGCTCCGGGGACAGGGAGAAGAGGCTACACCTTC
TRBD1,TRBV10-2,16,-,TRBJ2-5,CASSARGGRYQETQYF,TGCGCCAGCAGTGCTAGAGGGGGCCGATACCAAGAGACCCAGTACTTC
-,TRBV4-3,15,-,TRBJ1-1,CASSQTRGMNTEAFF,TGCGCCAGCAGCCAAACCCGGGGAATGAACACTGAAGCTTTCTTT
-,TRBV4-2,17,-,TRBJ2-3,CASSQGPRGIHTDTQYF,TGTGCCAGCAGCCAAGGCCCGCGGGGAATCCACACAGATACGCAGTATTTT
TRBD1,TRBV18,18,-,TRBJ1-2,CASSPGQLDNIAKHGYTF,TGTGCCAGCTCACCGGGACAGCTAGATAATATAGCCAAACATGGCTACACCTTC
-,TRBV4-3,13,-,TRBJ1-1,CASSQSGGTEAFF,TGCGCCAGCAGCCAATCGGGGGGTACTGAAGCTTTCTTT
-,TRBV5-4,14,-,TRBJ2-5,CASSLAGRDVTQYF,TGTGCCAGCAGCTTGGCCGGCAGGGATGTGACCCAGTACTTC
TRBD2,TRBV9,17,-,TRBJ2-5,CASSYSGGGLEAETQYF,TGTGCCAGCAGCTATAGCGGGGGGGGTCTAGAGGCAGAGACCCAGTACTTC
TRBD1,TRBV2,13,-,TRBJ2-7,CASSPGQSYEQYF,TGTGCCAGCAGTCCGGGACAGTCCTACGAGCAGTACTTC
-,TRBV5-4,14,-,TRBJ2-2,CASSWQGDTGELFF,TGTGCCAGCAGCTGGCAGGGCGACACCGGGGAGCTGTTTTTT
-,TRBV4-1,17,-,TRBJ1-1,CASSQGPEGPMNTEAFF,TGCGCCAGCAGCCAAGGTCCGGAGGGACCTATGAACACTGAAGCTTTCTTT
-,TRBV28,15,-,TRBJ1-4,CASQSIDATNEKLFF,TGTGCCAGCCAGTCCATTGATGCAACTAATGAAAAACTGTTTTTT
-,TRBV5-1,15,-,TRBJ1-1,CASSPSGRVETEAFF,TGCGCCAGCAGCCCGTCCGGTCGGGTGGAAACTGAAGCTTTCTTT
TRBD1,TRBV13,14,-,TRBJ2-7,CASSPGQGLDEQYF,TGTGCCAGCAGCCCGGGACAGGGTCTCGACGAGCAGTACTTC
TRBD1,TRBV15,16,-,TRBJ1-5,CATSRGTGGFFQPQHF,TGTGCCACCAGCAGAGGGACAGGGGGGTTTTTTCAGCCCCAGCATTTT
TRBD1,TRBV27,17,-,TRBJ2-7,CASSRDRGGAWKYEQYF,TGTGCCAGCAGTAGGGACAGGGGTGGAGCATGGAAATACGAGCAGTACTTC
-,TRBV19,15,-,TRBJ1-5,CATSTRAMGDQPQHF,TGTGCCACTTCAACTCGGGCTATGGGAGATCAGCCCCAGCATTTT
-,TRBV29-1,12,-,TRBJ1-4,CSAPVGGRKLFF,TGCAGCGCCCCTGTTGGGGGGAGAAAACTGTTTTTT
TRBD2,TRBV5-4,17,-,TRBJ2-3,CASSLAGGGRITDTQYF,TGTGCCAGCAGCTTGGCCGGGGGGGGACGGATCACAGATACGCAGTATTTT